This T cell receptor beta chain was sequenced during a study of graft-versus-host responses after intestinal transplantation. Study overall: Anti-thymocyte globulin induction, then tacrolimus and steroids for around 3 years, went to all recipients.

Germline trimming cut 5 bases from V and 3 bases from J; bases unmatched to any gene: 7. Germline assignment: CDR1 SGHVS and CDR2 FQNEAQ. This CDR3 has 16 residues. Some clones are missing from TCRdb's copy, which holds only in-frame ones; the method was immunoSEQ multiplex PCR. The sample yields around 99,000 clones, around 93% seen once. Findings and limits, study-wide: Declining HvG levels early post-transplant were linked to peak circulating GvH clone levels. GvH clones were found in recipient marrow; some appeared first in ileum or blood. Clonal ratios of graft-versus-host to host-versus-graft in allografts were high for patients exhibiting graft-donor T cell macrochimerism.

This clone was counted once. Its matching antigen is unknown. The chain couples TRBV7-8 to TRBJ2-7; 13 nucleotides line up with TRBD2. The origin of this receptor is a human donor who received an intestinal transplant. The sequenced sample was unstimulated CD8+ T cells sorted from spleen or lymph node cells, obtained before intestinal transplant. CDR3 sequence (DNA): TGTGCCAGCAGCACCCGACTAGCGGGGGGCCACTACGAGCAGTACTTC. This encodes CASSTRLAGGHYEQYF.